This T cell receptor (beta chain) was captured in a study of PD-L1 blockade in urothelial cancer. Study at large: After treatment start, blood was analyzed at 3 weeks (second dose) and at 6 weeks.

Regarding this clone: The antigen is unknown.

Study findings and constraints: By 3 weeks, tumor-associated blood clones had expanded more in durable-benefit patients.

Time point noted: pretreatment peripheral blood. Germline V gene data show CDR1 as SEHNR and CDR2 as FQNEAQ (reference sequence). V lost 5 bases, J lost 7 bases, and 8 bases stayed unmatched. CDR3 length: 15 residues. Profiled with immunoSEQ multiplex PCR; TCRdb holds only in-frame clones, not every one. The sample has over 45,000 clones, about 82% seen once. The clonotype originates from a man aged 55 to 70 with urothelial cancer. The chain joins TRBV7-9 to TRBJ1-6, with 7 bases identical to TRBD1. Sequencing used PBMCs, obtained around atezolizumab (anti-PD-L1) treatment. The CDR3 sequence is CASSAWAGGNSPLHF. The DNA of the CDR3 is TGTGCCAGCAGCGCCTGGGCAGGGGGGAATTCACCCCTCCACTTT.